This TCR beta chain was recorded in a study of shared clonotypes between healthy human individuals. The study's findings and limits: Rarefaction gave evidence that sorted-subset sequencing remained incomplete despite large depth. The expectation was that sequencing depth would affect clonotype sharing among donors.

Of note for this clone: What it binds is not known.

CD45RA+ naive and CD45RA-negative memory subsets were separated from CD4+ cells. CDR3 size: 16 residues. Germline loops: CDR1 SGHVS, CDR2 FNYEAQ. Trimming pared 1 base from V and 2 bases from J, leaving 12 bases between. Per the original data handling: Owing to the provision of junction-only sequences devoid of quality scores by immunoSEQ, filtering differed. Profiling relied on immunoSEQ multiplex PCR, and the TCRdb table lists in-frame clones only, not all of them. V, J and clone size derive from that table, while D and trimming were established from the DNA sequence. The table shows 1.6 million or so clones, with just under 99% occurring only once.

The chain recombines TRBV7-6 with TRBJ1-3; D is perhaps TRBD1 (5 bases). The TCR was taken from a man aged 30-40 years in good health. The specimen was naive CD4+ T cells sorted from blood. Documented subset: CD45RA+ positively selected. Here the CDR3 reads CASSLGSAGPGNTIYF. The CDR3 DNA is TGTGCCAGCAGCTTAGGTTCGGCGGGGCCTGGAAACACCATATATTTT.